The rows below give T cell receptor beta chains drawn from one sample of a study of T cells expressing NK-cell markers. TCRdb reprocessed the 5' RACE reads and reports one entry per CDR3 protein, with no DNA. The sample holds about 170,000 distinct CDR3 sequences. The sequenced material came from blood T cells: a sorted CD56 or NKG2C T cell subset, CD4+ or CD8+ T cells, or bulk PBMC T cells (not recorded which). These TCRs come from a man aged 18 to 69 in good health. Both conserved end residues are part of each CDR3.

V	J	CDR3
TRBV19	TRBJ2-1	CASTNSLMQGLHNEQFF
TRBV2	TRBJ1-2	CASSETEGHNGYTF
TRBV21-1	TRBJ1-2	CASSFTRVNYGYTF
TRBV19	TRBJ2-5	CATTTGGEGRETQYF
TRBV13	TRBJ1-2	CASRPEGRGYGYTF
TRBV2	TRBJ2-7	CASSVSGGGTYEQYF
TRBV5-1	TRBJ2-7	CASSLLGTRAVEQYF
TRBV11-1	TRBJ2-3	CASSLSLGYTDTQYF
TRBV2	TRBJ1-1	CATDRAGDNTEAFF
TRBV28	TRBJ2-7	CASSLGLEGGQYEQYF
TRBV6-5	TRBJ2-1	CASSSRPPNNEQFF
TRBV7-9	TRBJ2-1	CASSLEASGGVYNEQFF
TRBV28	TRBJ2-1	CASSLVRGPYNEQFF
TRBV19	TRBJ2-2	CASRWGTGSTGELFF
TRBV13	TRBJ2-1	CASSLGGAPYNEQFF
TRBV14	TRBJ2-3	CASSPPDVYPDTQYF
TRBV19	TRBJ2-3	CASGLGGTQYF
TRBV27	TRBJ2-3	CASRRRLAENTDTQYF
TRBV9	TRBJ1-2	CASSVDPGTQNYGYTF
TRBV12-5	TRBJ2-7	CASGLPLRDSAYEQYF
TRBV6-5	TRBJ2-5	CASSYASGGPETQYF
TRBV2	TRBJ2-3	CASSEGTGGDTQYF
TRBV24-1	TRBJ2-3	CATSDPVRGKADTQYF
TRBV28	TRBJ2-7	CASSLWAGGGSYEQYF
TRBV3-1	TRBJ2-7	CASSQVVASGVSYEQYF
TRBV3-1	TRBJ2-2	CASSQAGPNTGELFF
TRBV5-1	TRBJ2-7	CASSPQGVEQYF
TRBV7-9	TRBJ2-3	CASPGQGAQDTQYF
TRBV7-8	TRBJ2-7	CASSHQGQSSYEQYF
TRBV7-3	TRBJ2-2	CASSTSGGTPGSCFF
TRBV20-1	TRBJ2-5	CSAAARGQETQYF
TRBV6-5	TRBJ2-5	CASSYGGGYQETQYF
TRBV28	TRBJ2-1	CASSLDHTVTEQFF
TRBV3-1	TRBJ1-3	CASSQDSGQGNTIYF
TRBV12-3/TRBV12-4	TRBJ2-1	CASRGPGVLAGSYNEQFF
TRBV7-9	TRBJ2-7	CASSSHRGIDEQYF
TRBV5-1	TRBJ1-6	CASSLVGQSNSPLHF
TRBV14	TRBJ2-1	CASSQDLGSSYNEQFF
TRBV24-1	TRBJ1-1	CATSGGGNTEAFF
TRBV4-2	TRBJ2-4	CASSQPGLGMTGAKNIQYF
TRBV12-3/TRBV12-4	TRBJ1-4	CASSILREGEKLFF
TRBV24-1	TRBJ2-5	CATSDLVATETGYQETQYF
TRBV5-6	TRBJ2-6	CASSLGGGATGANVLTF
TRBV7-9	TRBJ1-6	CASSLDGNSPLHF